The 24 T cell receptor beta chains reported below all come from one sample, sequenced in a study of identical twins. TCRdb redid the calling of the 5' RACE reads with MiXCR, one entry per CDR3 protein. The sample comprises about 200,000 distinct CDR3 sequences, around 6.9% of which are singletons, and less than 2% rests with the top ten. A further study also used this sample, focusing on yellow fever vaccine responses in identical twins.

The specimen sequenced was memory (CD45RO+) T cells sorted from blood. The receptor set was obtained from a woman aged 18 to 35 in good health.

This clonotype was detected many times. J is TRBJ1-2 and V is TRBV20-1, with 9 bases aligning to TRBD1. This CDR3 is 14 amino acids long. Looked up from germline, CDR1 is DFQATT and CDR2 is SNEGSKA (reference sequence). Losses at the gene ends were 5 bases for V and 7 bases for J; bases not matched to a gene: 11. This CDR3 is CSAPQGAQGSGYTF. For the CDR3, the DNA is TGCAGTGCTCCACAGGGGGCGCAGGGATCTGGCTACACCTTC.

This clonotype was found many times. The CDR3 region has the DNA TGTGCCAGCAGTAGGCCCACAGATACGCAGTATTTT. It translates to CASSRPTDTQYF. V usage is TRBV27 and J usage is TRBJ2-3; D not certain. The CDR3 spans 12 residues. Trimming removed 5 bases at V and 2 bases at J, with 5 bases between. Germline loops: CDR1 MNHEY, CDR2 SMNVEV (reference sequence).

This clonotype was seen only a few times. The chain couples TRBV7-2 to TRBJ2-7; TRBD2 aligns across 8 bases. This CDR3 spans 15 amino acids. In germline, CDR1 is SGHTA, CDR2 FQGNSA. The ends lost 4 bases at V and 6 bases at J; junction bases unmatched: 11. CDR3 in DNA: TGTGCCAGCAGCTCGGGTGGTAGCGGGGAGGGCGAGCAGTACTTC. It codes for CASSSGGSGEGEQYF.

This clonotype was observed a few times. For the CDR3, the DNA is TGTGCCACCAGCCCGACGGCGGGGGCAGTGGAGCAGCCCCAGCATTTT. Protein product: CATSPTAGAVEQPQHF. The chain links TRBV15 to TRBJ1-5, with D maybe TRBD1 (6 bases). Germline CDR1 LNHNV, CDR2 YYDKDF (reference sequence). This CDR3 is built from 16 residues. Trimming cost V 5 bases and J 7 bases, with 21 bases left between them.

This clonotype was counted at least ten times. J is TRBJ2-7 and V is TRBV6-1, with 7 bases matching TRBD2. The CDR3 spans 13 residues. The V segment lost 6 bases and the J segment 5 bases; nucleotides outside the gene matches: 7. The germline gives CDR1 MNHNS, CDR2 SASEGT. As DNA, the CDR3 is TGTGCCAGCAGCTCCGGGACTAATAACGAGCAGTACTTC. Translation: CASSSGTNNEQYF.

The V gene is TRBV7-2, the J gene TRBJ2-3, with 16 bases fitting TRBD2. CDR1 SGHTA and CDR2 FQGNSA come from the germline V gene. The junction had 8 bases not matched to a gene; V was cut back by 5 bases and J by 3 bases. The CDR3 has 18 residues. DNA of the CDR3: TGTGCCAGCAGCCCCCCGGGACTAGCGGGAGGGCCTACAGATACGCAGTATTTT. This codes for CASSPPGLAGGPTDTQYF.

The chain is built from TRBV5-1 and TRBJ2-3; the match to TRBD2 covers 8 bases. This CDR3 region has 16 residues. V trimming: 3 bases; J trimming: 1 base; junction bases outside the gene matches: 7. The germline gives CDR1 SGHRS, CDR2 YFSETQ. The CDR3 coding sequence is TGCGCCAGCAGCTCCCCCCGGGGGGGGGGCACAGATACGCAGTATTTT. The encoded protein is CASSSPRGGGTDTQYF.

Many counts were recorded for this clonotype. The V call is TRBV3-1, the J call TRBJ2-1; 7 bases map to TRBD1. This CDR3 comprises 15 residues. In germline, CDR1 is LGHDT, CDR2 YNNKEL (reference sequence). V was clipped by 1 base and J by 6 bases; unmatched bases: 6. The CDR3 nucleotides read TGTGCCAGCAGCCAAGTTAGACAGGGCCGCAATGAGCAGTTCTTC. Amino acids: CASSQVRQGRNEQFF.

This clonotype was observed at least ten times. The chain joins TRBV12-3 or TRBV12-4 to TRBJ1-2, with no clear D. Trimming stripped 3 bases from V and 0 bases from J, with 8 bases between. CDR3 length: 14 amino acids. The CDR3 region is CASSLIGANYGYTF. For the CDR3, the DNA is TGTGCCAGCAGTTTGATCGGTGCTAACTATGGCTACACCTTC.

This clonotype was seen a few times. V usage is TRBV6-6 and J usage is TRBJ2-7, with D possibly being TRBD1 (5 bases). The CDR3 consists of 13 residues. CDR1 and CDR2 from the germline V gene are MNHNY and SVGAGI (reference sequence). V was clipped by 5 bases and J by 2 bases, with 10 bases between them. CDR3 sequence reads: CASSPTEAYEQYF. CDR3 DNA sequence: TGTGCCAGCAGTCCGACAGAGGCCTACGAGCAGTACTTC.

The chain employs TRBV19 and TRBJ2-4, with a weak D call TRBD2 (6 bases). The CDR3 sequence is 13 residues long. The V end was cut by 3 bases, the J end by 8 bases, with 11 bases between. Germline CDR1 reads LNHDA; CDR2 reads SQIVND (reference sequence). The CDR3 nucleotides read TGTGCCAGTAGTATCAGAGGGGAGGACATTCAGTACTTC. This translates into CASSIRGEDIQYF.

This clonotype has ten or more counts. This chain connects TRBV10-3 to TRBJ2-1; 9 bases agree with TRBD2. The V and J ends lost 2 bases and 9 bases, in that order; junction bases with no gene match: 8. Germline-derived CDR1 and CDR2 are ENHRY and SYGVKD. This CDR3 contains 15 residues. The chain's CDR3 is CAISEMESSGSEQFF. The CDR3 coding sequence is TGTGCCATCAGTGAGATGGAGAGTAGCGGGAGTGAGCAGTTCTTC.

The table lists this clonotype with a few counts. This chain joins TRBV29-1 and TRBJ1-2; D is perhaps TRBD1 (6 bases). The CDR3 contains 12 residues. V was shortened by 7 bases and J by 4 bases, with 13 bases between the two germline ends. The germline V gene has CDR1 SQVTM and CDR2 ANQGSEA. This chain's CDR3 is CSAGAGAYGYTF. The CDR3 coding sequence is TGCAGCGCGGGGGCGGGGGCCTATGGCTACACCTTC.

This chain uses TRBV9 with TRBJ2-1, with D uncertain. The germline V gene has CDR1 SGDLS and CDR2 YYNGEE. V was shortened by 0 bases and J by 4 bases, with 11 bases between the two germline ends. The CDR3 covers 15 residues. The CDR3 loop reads CASSVDARSYNEQFF. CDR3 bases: TGTGCCAGCAGCGTAGATGCTCGTTCATACAATGAGCAGTTCTTC.

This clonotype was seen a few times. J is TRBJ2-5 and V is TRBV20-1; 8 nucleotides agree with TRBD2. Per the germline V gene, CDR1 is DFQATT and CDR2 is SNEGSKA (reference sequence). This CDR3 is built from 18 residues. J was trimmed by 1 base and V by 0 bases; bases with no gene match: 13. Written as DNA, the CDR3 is TGCAGTGCTAGAGACTCGGGGGGGGCGCAATTCTTCCAAGAGACCCAGTACTTC. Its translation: CSARDSGGAQFFQETQYF.

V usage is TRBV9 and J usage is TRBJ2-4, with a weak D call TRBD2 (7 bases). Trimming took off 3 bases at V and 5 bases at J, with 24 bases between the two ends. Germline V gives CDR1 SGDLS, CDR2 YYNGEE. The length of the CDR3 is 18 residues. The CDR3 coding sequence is TGTGCCAGCAGCGCCCCTCGCGAGGGGGGGGCCCAGGAAAACATTCAGTACTTC. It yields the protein CASSAPREGGAQENIQYF.

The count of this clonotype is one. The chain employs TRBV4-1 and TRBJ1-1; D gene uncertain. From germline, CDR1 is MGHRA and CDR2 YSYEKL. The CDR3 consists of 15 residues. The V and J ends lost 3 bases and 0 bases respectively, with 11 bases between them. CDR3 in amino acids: CASSQTGGLNTEAFF. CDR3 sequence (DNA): TGCGCCAGCAGCCAGACGGGCGGACTGAACACTGAAGCTTTCTTT.

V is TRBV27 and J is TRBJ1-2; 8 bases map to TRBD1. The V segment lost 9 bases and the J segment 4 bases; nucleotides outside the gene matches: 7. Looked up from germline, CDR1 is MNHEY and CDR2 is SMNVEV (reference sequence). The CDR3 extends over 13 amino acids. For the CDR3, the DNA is TGTGCCAGTGGGACAGGCCACACCTATGGCTACACCTTC. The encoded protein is CASGTGHTYGYTF.

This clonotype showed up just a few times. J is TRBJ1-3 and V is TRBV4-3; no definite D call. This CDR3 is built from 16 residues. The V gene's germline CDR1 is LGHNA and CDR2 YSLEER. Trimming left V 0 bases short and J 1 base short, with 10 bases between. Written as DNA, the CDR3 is TGCGCCAGCAGCCAAGAATCGGTAGTATCTGGAAACACCATATATTTT. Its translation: CASSQESVVSGNTIYF.

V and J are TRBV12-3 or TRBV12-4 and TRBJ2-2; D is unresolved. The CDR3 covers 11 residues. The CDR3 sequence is CAAKGTGELFF. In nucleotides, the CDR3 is TGTGCAGCTAAGGGTACCGGGGAGCTGTTTTTT.

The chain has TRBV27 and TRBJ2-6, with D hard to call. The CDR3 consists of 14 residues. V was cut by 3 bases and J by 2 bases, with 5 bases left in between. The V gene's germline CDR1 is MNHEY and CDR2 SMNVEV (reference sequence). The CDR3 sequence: CASSLDAGANVLTF. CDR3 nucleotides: TGTGCCAGCAGTTTGGATGCTGGGGCCAACGTCCTGACTTTC.

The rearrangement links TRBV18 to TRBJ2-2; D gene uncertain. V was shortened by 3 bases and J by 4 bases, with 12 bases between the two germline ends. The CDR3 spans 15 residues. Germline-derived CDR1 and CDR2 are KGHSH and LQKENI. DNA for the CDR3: TGTGCCAGCTCACCCAATAGTAGGAGCACCGGGGAGCTGTTTTTT. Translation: CASSPNSRSTGELFF.

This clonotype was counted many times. CDR3 sequence reads: CASSAAGTAAEKLFF. The DNA of the CDR3 is TGTGCCAGCAGCGCAGCTGGGACAGCGGCCGAAAAACTGTTTTTT. V gene TRBV7-8 combines with J gene TRBJ1-4; 7 bases match TRBD1. The CDR3 spans 15 residues. The trim removed 5 bases at V and 8 bases at J, leaving 11 bases unmatched. Looked up from germline, CDR1 is SGHVS and CDR2 is FQNEAQ.

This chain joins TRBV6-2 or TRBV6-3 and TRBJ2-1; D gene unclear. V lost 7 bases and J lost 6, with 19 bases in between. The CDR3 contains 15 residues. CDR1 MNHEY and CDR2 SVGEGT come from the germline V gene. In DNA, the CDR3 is TGTGCCAGCACAGGTGATTCGGGCCTGCTCAATGAGCAGTTCTTC. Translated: CASTGDSGLLNEQFF.